This section outlines one T cell receptor beta chain sequence together with its context. The data were obtained in a study of blood T cell repertoires in COVID-19. Study in general: Acute and convalescent COVID-19 samples came from the United States, Italy and Spain.

In the original processing: Cell counts per sample came from amplifying reference gene primers. Data came from immunoSEQ multiplex PCR; TCRdb stores just in-frame clones and leaves some out. That table supplies the V and J calls and clone size; D and trimming were determined from the DNA. The repertoire has about 350,000 clones, approximately 88% of them found once; the top ten carry roughly 8.9%. Enrolled during active infection, Seattle patients were then followed longitudinally. Germline CDR1 and CDR2: MGHDK and SYGVNS. V shed 3 bases and J shed 3 bases, with 16 bases lying between them. There are 16 residues in the CDR3.

Sample: peripheral blood. This TCR came from a man aged 25 to 40 with COVID-19, enrolled during active disease. The chain combines TRBV25-1 with TRBJ2-3; possibly TRBD1 for D (6 bases). Here the CDR3 reads CASSDTQGSFTDTQYF. In DNA form, the CDR3 reads TGTGCCAGCAGTGATACCCAGGGGTCGTTTACAGATACGCAGTATTTT.